A single sample is the source of the 8 T cell receptor beta chains below, sequenced in a study of T cells in lung cancer brain metastases. The assay was immunoSEQ multiplex PCR, and TCRdb's table has in-frame clones only and misses some. The sample holds some 3,000 clones, approximately 90% seen once. Sequenced: tumor tissue from the primary lung tumor. The receptors here all came from a woman between 50 and 59 years old with non-small cell lung cancer.

The V call is TRBV27, the J call TRBJ2-5; 9 bases agree with TRBD2. This CDR3 is 14 amino acids long. CDR1 is MNHEY, CDR2 SMNVEV, per germline (reference sequence). Trimming at V came to 4 bases and at J to 1 base, leaving 1 base not matched to a gene. CDR3 nucleotide sequence: TGTGCCAGCAGTTCACTAGCGGGCCAAGAGACCCAGTACTTC. It translates to CASSSLAGQETQYF.

The rearrangement links TRBV27 to TRBJ2-7; 9 bases are a match to TRBD1. The V segment lost 2 bases and the J segment 4 bases; nucleotides outside the gene matches: 3. Germline CDR1 reads MNHEY; CDR2 reads SMNVEV (reference sequence). CDR3 length: 14 residues. CDR3: CASSLRQGEYEQYF. CDR3 nucleotides: TGTGCCAGCAGTTTAAGACAGGGGGAGTACGAGCAGTACTTC.

The gene calls are TRBV28 and TRBJ1-5; D not certain. This CDR3 has 15 residues. V was trimmed by 2 bases and J by 2 bases, leaving 10 bases between them. Germline V gene data show CDR1 as MDHEN and CDR2 as SYDVKM. DNA for the CDR3: TGTGCCAGCAGTTTAGGGCAGAGCCGCAATCAGCCCCAGCATTTT. Translated: CASSLGQSRNQPQHF.

A remark on this clone: The junction departs from germline at one end; a sequencing error may be responsible. The chain couples TRBV10-3 to TRBJ1-2, with a tentative D call TRBD1 (5 bases). The CDR3 is 13 residues long. Germline CDR1 is ENHRY and CDR2 is SYGVKD. Written as DNA, the CDR3 is TGTGCCATCAGTAACTACCCAGGGACGGATTTCGCCTTC. Amino acid sequence: CAISNYPGTDFAF.

The chain employs TRBV19 and TRBJ2-5, with 8 bases matching TRBD2. Germline CDR1 is LNHDA and CDR2 is SQIVND (reference sequence). The CDR3 covers 14 residues. Trimming cost V 5 bases and J 5 bases; bases outside gene matches: 7. CDR3 coding DNA: TGTGCCAGTAGTCCGGGGGGGAACGAGGAGACCCAGTACTTC. This encodes CASSPGGNEETQYF. The whole variable domain, remainder taken from reference TRBV19 and TRBJ2-5, is DGGITQSPKYLFRKEGQNVTLSCEQNLNHDAMYWYRQDPGQGLRLIYYSQIVNDFQKGDIAEGYSVSREKKESFPLTVTSAQKNPTAFYLCASSPGGNEETQYFGPGTRLLVL.

The chain has TRBV6-5 and TRBJ2-3; D not certain. V dropped 2 bases and J dropped 2 bases, with 11 bases sitting between them. This CDR3 has 15 amino acids. The germline V gene encodes CDR1 MNHEY and CDR2 SVGAGI. The CDR3, as DNA: TGTGCCAGCAGTTACACACGAATTCACACAGATACGCAGTATTTT. Translated, it gives CASSYTRIHTDTQYF.

The chain uses TRBV29-1 and TRBJ1-5; 7 nucleotides agree with TRBD1. Trimming at V came to 2 bases and at J to 6 bases, leaving 4 bases not matched to a gene. Germline V gene lookup returns CDR1 SQVTM and CDR2 ANQGSEA. The CDR3 extends over 13 amino acids. The CDR3 protein is CSVETGEGQPQHF. In nucleotides, the CDR3 is TGCAGCGTTGAAACAGGGGAAGGTCAGCCCCAGCATTTT.

The chain couples TRBV18 to TRBJ1-6, with a weak D call TRBD1 (6 bases). CDR3 length: 14 amino acids. Trimming removed 2 bases at V and 9 bases at J, with 11 bases between. CDR1 KGHSH and CDR2 LQKENI come from the germline V gene. The CDR3 is CASSPSGARSPLHF. Here the CDR3 DNA reads TGTGCCAGCTCACCATCGGGGGCTCGTTCACCCCTCCACTTT.